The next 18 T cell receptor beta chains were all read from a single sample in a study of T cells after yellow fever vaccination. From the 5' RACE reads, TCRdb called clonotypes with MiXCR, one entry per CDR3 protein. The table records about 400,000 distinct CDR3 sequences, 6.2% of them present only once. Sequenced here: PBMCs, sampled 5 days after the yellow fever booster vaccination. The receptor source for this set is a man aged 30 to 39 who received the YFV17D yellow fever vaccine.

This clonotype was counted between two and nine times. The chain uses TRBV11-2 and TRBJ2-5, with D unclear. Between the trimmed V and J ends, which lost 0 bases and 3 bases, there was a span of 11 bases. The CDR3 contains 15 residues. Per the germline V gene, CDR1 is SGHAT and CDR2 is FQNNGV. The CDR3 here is CASSLEQVAKETQYF. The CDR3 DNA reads TGTGCCAGCAGCTTAGAGCAGGTGGCTAAAGAGACCCAGTACTTC.

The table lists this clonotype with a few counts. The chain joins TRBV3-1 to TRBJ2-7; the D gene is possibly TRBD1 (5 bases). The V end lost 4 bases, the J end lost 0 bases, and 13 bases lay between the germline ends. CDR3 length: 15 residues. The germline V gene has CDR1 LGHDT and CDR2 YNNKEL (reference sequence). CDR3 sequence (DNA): TGTGCCAGCAGCCCCACAAGGACAAACTCCTACGAGCAGTACTTC. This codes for CASSPTRTNSYEQYF.

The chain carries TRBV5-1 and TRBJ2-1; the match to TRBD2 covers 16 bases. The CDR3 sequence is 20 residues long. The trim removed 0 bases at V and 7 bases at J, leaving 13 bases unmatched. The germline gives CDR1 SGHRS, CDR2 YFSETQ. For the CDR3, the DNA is TGCGCCAGCAGCTTGGCCGGGACTAGCGGGAGGGCCGGGTCCTGGAATGAGCAGTTCTTC. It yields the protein CASSLAGTSGRAGSWNEQFF.

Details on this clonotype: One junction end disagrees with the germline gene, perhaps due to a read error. CDR3 nucleotide sequence: TGTGCCAGGAGCTTTGGGCGGGAGGCCCTGGAGTTCTTC. Amino acids: CARSFGREALEFF. V usage is TRBV5-4 and J usage is TRBJ2-1; TRBD2 aligns across 8 bases. Germline V gene data show CDR1 as SGHNT and CDR2 as YYREEE (reference sequence). The CDR3 is 13 residues long.

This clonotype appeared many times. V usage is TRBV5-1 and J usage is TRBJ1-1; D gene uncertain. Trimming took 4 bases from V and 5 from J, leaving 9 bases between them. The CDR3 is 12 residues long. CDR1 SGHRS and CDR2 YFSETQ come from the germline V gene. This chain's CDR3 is CASSPLGTEAFF. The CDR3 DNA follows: TGCGCCAGCAGCCCGCTGGGGACTGAAGCTTTCTTT.

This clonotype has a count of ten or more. The CDR3 DNA follows: TGTGCCAGCAGCTATCGCCGCCTACAGGGGATCCATATGGGCTACACCTTC. This gives the protein CASSYRRLQGIHMGYTF. This chain links TRBV7-8 with TRBJ1-2; 7 nucleotides match TRBD1. The CDR3 totals 17 residues. With 4 bases clipped from V and 8 bases from J, the junction kept 19 bases outside the gene matches. CDR1 and CDR2 (germline): SGHVS, FQNEAQ.

The DNA for the CDR3 is TGCAGTGCTAGAGACCCCGGGGCGGATTCGAACACCGGGGAGCTGTTTTTT. Translation: CSARDPGADSNTGELFF. The chain couples TRBV20-1 to TRBJ2-2; D possibly uses TRBD1 or TRBD2 (5 bases each). CDR1 and CDR2 (germline): DFQATT, SNEGSKA (reference sequence). This CDR3 has 17 residues. The germline V and J ends were trimmed by 0 bases and 0 bases, with 14 bases remaining between them.

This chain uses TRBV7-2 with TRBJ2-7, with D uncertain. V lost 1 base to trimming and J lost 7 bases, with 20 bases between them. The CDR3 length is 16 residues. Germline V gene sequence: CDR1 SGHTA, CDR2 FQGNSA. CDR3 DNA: TGTGCCAGCAGCTTAGTTGACGTGAGCCCTCTTAAAGAGCAGTACTTC. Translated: CASSLVDVSPLKEQYF.

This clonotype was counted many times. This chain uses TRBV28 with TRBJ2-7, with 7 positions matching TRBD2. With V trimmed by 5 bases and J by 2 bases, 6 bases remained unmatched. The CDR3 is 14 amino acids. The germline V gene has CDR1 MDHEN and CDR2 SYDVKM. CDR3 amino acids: CASSTSGATYEQYF. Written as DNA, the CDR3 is TGTGCCAGCAGTACGAGCGGGGCTACCTACGAGCAGTACTTC.

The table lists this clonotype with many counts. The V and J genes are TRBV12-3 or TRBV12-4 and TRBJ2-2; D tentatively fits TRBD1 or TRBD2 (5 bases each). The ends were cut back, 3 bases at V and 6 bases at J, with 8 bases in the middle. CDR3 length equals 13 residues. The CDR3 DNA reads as TGTGCCAGCAGTTTGGGACCGGCCGGGGAGCTGTTTTTT. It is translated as CASSLGPAGELFF.

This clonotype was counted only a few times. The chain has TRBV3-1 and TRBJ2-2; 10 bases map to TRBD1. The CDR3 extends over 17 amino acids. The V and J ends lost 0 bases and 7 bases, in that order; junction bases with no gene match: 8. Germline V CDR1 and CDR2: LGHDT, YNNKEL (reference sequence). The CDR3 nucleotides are TGTGCCAGCAGCCAAGATCCGACAGGGGGCGTTTACGGGGAGCTGTTTTTT. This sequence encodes CASSQDPTGGVYGELFF.

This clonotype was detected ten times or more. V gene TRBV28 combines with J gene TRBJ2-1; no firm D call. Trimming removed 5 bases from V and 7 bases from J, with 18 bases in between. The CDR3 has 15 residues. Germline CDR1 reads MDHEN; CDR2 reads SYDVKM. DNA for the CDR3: TGTGCCAGCAGTCGTCGGCTTTCCGGTACGAATGAGCAGTTCTTC. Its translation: CASSRRLSGTNEQFF.

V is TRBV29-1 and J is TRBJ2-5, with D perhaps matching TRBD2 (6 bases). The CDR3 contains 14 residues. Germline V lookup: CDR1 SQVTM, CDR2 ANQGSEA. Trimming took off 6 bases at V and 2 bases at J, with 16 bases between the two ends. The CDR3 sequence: CSVNFREPQETQYF. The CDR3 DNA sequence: TGCAGCGTGAATTTCCGGGAGCCTCAAGAGACCCAGTACTTC.

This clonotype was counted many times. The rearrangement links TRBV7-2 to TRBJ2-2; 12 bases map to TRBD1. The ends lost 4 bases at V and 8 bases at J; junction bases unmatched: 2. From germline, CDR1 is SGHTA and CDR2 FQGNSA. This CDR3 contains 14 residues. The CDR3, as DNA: TGTGCCAGCAGCTGGGACAGGGGGCGAGGGGAGCTGTTTTTT. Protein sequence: CASSWDRGRGELFF.

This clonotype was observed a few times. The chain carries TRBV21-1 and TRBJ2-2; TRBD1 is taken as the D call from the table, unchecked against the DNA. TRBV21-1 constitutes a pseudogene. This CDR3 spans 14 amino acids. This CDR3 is CASSFDRPTGELFF. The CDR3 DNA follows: TGTGCCAGCAGCTTTGACAGGCCAACCGGGGAGCTGTTTTTT.

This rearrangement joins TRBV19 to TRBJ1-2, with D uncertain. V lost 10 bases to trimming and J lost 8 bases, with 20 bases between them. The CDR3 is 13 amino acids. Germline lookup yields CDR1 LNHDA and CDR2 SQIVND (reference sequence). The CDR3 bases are TGTGCCATTAAGGACGTAAACTTAAGGGGCTACACCTTC. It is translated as CAIKDVNLRGYTF.

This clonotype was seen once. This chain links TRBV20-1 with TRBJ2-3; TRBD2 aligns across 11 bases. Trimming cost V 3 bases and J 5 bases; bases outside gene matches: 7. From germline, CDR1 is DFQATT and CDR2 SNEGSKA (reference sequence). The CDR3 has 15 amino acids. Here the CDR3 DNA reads TGCAGTGCTAGTGCCGTTGGACTAGCGGGAGATACGCAGTATTTT. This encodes CSASAVGLAGDTQYF.

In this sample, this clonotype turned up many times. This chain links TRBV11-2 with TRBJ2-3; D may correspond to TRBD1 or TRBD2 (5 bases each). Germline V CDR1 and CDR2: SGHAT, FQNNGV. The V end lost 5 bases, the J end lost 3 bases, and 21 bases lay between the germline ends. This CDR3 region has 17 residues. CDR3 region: CASSRKGGTEKTDTQYF. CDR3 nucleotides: TGTGCCAGCAGCCGCAAGGGTGGGACGGAAAAGACAGATACGCAGTATTTT.